This T cell receptor beta chain emerged from a study of identical twins. Overall study findings and caveats: For cord blood, abundant beta clonotypes had fewer insertions, unlike memory repertoires, which showed none.

As for this clonotype: The target antigen is unknown.

This CDR3 contains 12 residues. CDR1 and CDR2 from the germline V gene are SGHRS and YFSETQ. Trimming cost V 5 bases and J 4 bases, with 10 bases left between them. TCRdb independently ran MiXCR on the 5' RACE reads; one entry per CDR3 protein. The profile shows 600,000 to 700,000 distinct CDR3 sequences, about 20% of them singletons. The same sample was also used in a study of T cells expressing NK-cell markers. As reported in that work: Sorted CD3+CD56-NKG2C+, CD3+CD56+NKG2C- and CD3+CD56+NKG2C+ T cells were the source of the TCR beta repertoires. Eight donors were sequenced, of whom seven were HCMV-seropositive, while the remaining one was HCMV-seronegative. The HCMV specificity of the expanded NKG2C+ T cell clones stayed unresolved.

This sequence originates from a woman younger than 35 in good health. The chain has TRBV5-1 and TRBJ2-7, with D uncertain. Sequencing was done on a sample of PBMCs. CDR3 amino acids: CASRTGNYEQYF. For the CDR3, the DNA is TGCGCCAGCAGGACCGGAAATTACGAGCAGTACTTC.